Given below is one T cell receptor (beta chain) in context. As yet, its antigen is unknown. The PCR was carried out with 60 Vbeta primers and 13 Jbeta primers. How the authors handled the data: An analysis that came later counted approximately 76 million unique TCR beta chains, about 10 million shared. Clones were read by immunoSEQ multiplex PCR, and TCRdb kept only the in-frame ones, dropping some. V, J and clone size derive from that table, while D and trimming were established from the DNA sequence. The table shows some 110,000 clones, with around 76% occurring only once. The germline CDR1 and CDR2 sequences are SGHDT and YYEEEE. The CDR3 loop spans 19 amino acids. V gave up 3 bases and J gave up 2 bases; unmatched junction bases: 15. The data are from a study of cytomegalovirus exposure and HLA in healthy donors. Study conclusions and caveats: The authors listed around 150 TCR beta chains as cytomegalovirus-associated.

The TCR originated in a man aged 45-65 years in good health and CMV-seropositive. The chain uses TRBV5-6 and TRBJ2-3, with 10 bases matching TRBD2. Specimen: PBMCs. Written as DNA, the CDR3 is TGTGCCAGCAGCTCTGGCATGGTGGTAGCGGGGGGATTCACAGATACGCAGTATTTT. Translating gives CASSSGMVVAGGFTDTQYF.